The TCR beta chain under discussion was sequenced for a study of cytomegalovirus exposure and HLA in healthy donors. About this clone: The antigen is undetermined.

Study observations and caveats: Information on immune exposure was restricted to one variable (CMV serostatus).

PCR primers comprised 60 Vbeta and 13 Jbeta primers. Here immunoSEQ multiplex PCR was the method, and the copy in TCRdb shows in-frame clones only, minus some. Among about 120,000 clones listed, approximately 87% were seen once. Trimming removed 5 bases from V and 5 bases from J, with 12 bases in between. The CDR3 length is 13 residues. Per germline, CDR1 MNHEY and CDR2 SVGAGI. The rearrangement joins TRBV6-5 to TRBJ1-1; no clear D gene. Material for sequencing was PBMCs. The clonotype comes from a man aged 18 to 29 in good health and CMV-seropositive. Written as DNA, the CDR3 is TGTGCCAGCAGTCAAGCGGTCAGGACTGAAGCTTTCTTT. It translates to CASSQAVRTEAFF.